This record concerns one TCR beta chain sequence. The antigen remains undetermined. This sample is drawn from a study of OX40 agonist ivuxolimab in advanced cancers. In the study overall: Three dose-escalation patients had partial responses: one with hepatocellular carcinoma and two with cutaneous melanoma.

Profiling relied on immunoSEQ multiplex PCR, and the TCRdb table lists in-frame clones only, not all of them. The sample carries about 51,000 clones, around 77% recorded once. Findings and limits, study-wide: What antigens the expanded peripheral T cells recognized was never established.

The CDR3 spans 14 residues. Trimming removed 2 bases from V and 5 bases from J, with 10 bases in between. Germline CDR1 reads SNHLY; CDR2 reads FYNNEI. The chain links TRBV2 to TRBJ1-5, with D unclear. Specimen: CD4+ or CD8+ T cells sorted from blood, collected in a trial of the OX40 agonist ivuxolimab. The TCR was taken from an adult with an advanced solid tumor such as melanoma, head and neck, liver or kidney cancer. CDR3: CASSEWRLDQPQHF. CDR3 in DNA: TGTGCCAGCAGTGAATGGCGGCTAGATCAGCCCCAGCATTTT.